These T cell receptor beta chains were read from a single sample in a study of blood T cells in healthy people across ages. TCRdb called the 5' RACE reads again in MiXCR, with one record for every CDR3 protein. The sample carries 250,000 to 300,000 distinct CDR3 sequences, 27% recorded once. The specimen sequenced was blood. These receptor sequences come from a woman in her seventies in good health. The CDR3 runs from the conserved cysteine through the conserved F or W. A D gene is named only where the DNA matches it firmly. Size tells how often a clone was seen (once, few, many) or the class of an expanded clone, and some rows leave it out.

13,TRBJ2-4,-,TRBV27,-,TGTGCCAGCAGGCCAGGTGACAGAAACATTCAGTACTTC,CASRPGDRNIQYF
15,TRBJ2-7,-,TRBV11-2,TRBD2,TGTGCCAGCAGTCTAGAAGGCGGGAGGGCCCACGAGCAGTACTTC,CASSLEGGRAHEQYF
14,TRBJ2-6,few,TRBV7-6,-,TGTGCCAGCAGCCAGATCCACGGGGCCAACGTCCTGACTTTC,CASSQIHGANVLTF
16,TRBJ2-7,-,TRBV6-6,-,TGTGCCAGCAGTTACTCGGGAGGGGGCAGCGCTTACGAGCAGTACTTC,CASSYSGGGSAYEQYF
12,TRBJ2-3,-,TRBV6-6,-,TGTGCCAGCAGACCCAGTGGAGATACGCAGTATTTT,CASRPSGDTQYF
15,TRBJ1-1,-,TRBV2,-,TGTGCCAGCAGGGGGCCCCGGACGGGGAACACTGAAGCTTTCTTT,CASRGPRTGNTEAFF
14,TRBJ2-7,-,TRBV29-1,TRBD1,TGCAGCGTACTCCGGGACAGGGCATCCTACGAGCAGTACTTC,CSVLRDRASYEQYF
13,TRBJ1-5,-,TRBV20-1,TRBD1,TGCAGTGCGGCGGGACAGGGGGATCAGCCCCAGCATTTT,CSAAGQGDQPQHF
13,TRBJ1-2,-,TRBV2,TRBD1,TGTGCCAGCAGTGTTGGCAGGGGGGGTGGCTACACCTTC,CASSVGRGGGYTF
18,TRBJ1-6,-,TRBV6-1,-,TGTGCCAGCTCGAAGAGAGCGAGAGGAGGGATTGGAAATTCACCCCTCCACTTT,CASSKRARGGIGNSPLHF
13,TRBJ2-1,-,TRBV6-1,-,TGTGCCAGCAGTGAAGAACGGGGGACTGAGCAGTTCTTC,CASSEERGTEQFF
15,TRBJ1-2,-,TRBV28,-,TGTGCCAGCAGTTTGGGGGGGCGTAGGAACTATGGCTACACCTTC,CASSLGGRRNYGYTF
14,TRBJ2-3,-,TRBV5-1,-,TGCGCCAGCAGCTTGGAGGGCGGCACAGATACGCAGTATTTT,CASSLEGGTDTQYF
13,TRBJ2-7,-,TRBV28,-,TGTGCCAGCAACGACGCAAGAATCTACGAGCAGTACTTC,CASNDARIYEQYF
15,TRBJ2-7,-,TRBV20-1,TRBD2,TGCAGTGCTCCACTCCCGGGACTAGCGTCCTACGAGCAGTACTTC,CSAPLPGLASYEQYF
16,TRBJ2-1,-,TRBV6-2/TRBV6-3,TRBD1,TGTGCCAGCAGTTACAAACCGGGACAGCCGCTCAATGAGCAGTTCTTC,CASSYKPGQPLNEQFF
14,TRBJ2-5,few,TRBV25-1,-,TGTGCCAGCAGTGAAGGAACAGTAGGGGAGACCCAGTACTTC,CASSEGTVGETQYF
16,TRBJ2-3,few,TRBV29-1,TRBD1,TGCAGCGCGGGGACAGCCCGCACCGCTAGCACAGATACGCAGTATTTT,CSAGTARTASTDTQYF
12,TRBJ1-5,few,TRBV28,-,TGTGCCAGCAGTTTTAGGCGGCAGCCCCAGCATTTT,CASSFRRQPQHF
16,TRBJ2-5,many,TRBV12-3/TRBV12-4,-,TGTGCCAGCAGTCCCCCGGGACTCCCCGAGTTGAAGACCCAGTACTTC,CASSPPGLPELKTQYF
15,TRBJ1-2,few,TRBV20-1,-,TGCAGTGCTACCCTGAGTGGCCGTCAGGGGTATGGCTACACCTTC,CSATLSGRQGYGYTF
16,TRBJ2-1,few,TRBV4-2,-,TGTGCCAGCAGCCCTCCAGGTTTCGGGAGTTACAATGAGCAGTTCTTC,CASSPPGFGSYNEQFF
16,TRBJ2-3,-,TRBV4-2,TRBD2,TGTGCCAGCAGCCAAGAGGTTAGCGGGTACACAGATACGCAGTATTTT,CASSQEVSGYTDTQYF
15,TRBJ2-3,once,TRBV12-3/TRBV12-4,TRBD2,TGTGCCAGCAGTAAAACTAGCGGGAGCGTAGATGCGCAGTATTTT,CASSKTSGSVDAQYF
14,TRBJ2-3,few,TRBV19,TRBD1,TGTGCCAGTGCGCCGGGACAGGACACAGATACGCAGTATTTT,CASAPGQDTDTQYF
13,TRBJ1-1,few,TRBV3-1,-,TGTGCCAGCAGCTTAAAGGGGGGTAATGAAGCTTTCTTT,CASSLKGGNEAFF
12,TRBJ1-5,-,TRBV20-1,-,TGCAGTGCTACTCCAGGGATTCAGCCCCAGCATTTT,CSATPGIQPQHF
10,TRBJ2-5,many,TRBV29-1,-,TGCAGCGTTTATTGGGAGACCCAGTACTTC,CSVYWETQYF
15,TRBJ2-4,few,TRBV28,TRBD1,TGTGCCAGCAGTCAGGCGACAGGGGGCATAAACATTCAGTACTTC,CASSQATGGINIQYF
15,TRBJ2-7,few,TRBV5-6,-,TGTGCCAGCAGCCGGACGGACGGGGGTAACAAAGAGCAGTACTTC,CASSRTDGGNKEQYF
14,TRBJ2-5,few,TRBV27,-,TGTGCCAGCAGTTTAGGGACCCAGGGAGAGACCCAGTACTTC,CASSLGTQGETQYF
19,TRBJ2-1,few,TRBV27,TRBD2,TGTGCCAGCAGTTCAGATTGGACTAGCGGGAGGCAACTCTACAATGAGCAGTTCTTC,CASSSDWTSGRQLYNEQFF
14,TRBJ1-3,few,TRBV7-3,-,TGTGCCAGCAGCTTGGGCCCGTCTGGAAACACCATATATTTT,CASSLGPSGNTIYF
17,TRBJ2-3,-,TRBV28,TRBD2,TGTGCCAGCTGTCCCCACTGGCGGGAGGAAGCGACAGATACGCAGTATTTT,CASCPHWREEATDTQYF
15,TRBJ2-5,many,TRBV28,TRBD1,TGTGCCAGCAGTACAGGGGGCGGGAACCAAGAGACCCAGTACTTC,CASSTGGGNQETQYF
16,TRBJ1-5,-,TRBV23-1,TRBD1,TGCGCCAACCTCCTGGCCAGGGGGTATAGCAATCAGCCCCAGCATTTT,CANLLARGYSNQPQHF
16,TRBJ2-6,-,TRBV2,-,TGTGCCAGCAGTGAAGCGGGCGCGGGTGGGGCCAACGTCCTGACTTTC,CASSEAGAGGANVLTF
14,TRBJ1-1,few,TRBV25-1,-,TGTGCCAGCAGCTTCCTGGGGCTGAACACTGAAGCTTTCTTT,CASSFLGLNTEAFF
14,TRBJ2-5,-,TRBV10-2,-,TGCGCCAGCACCCCGTGGCAGCACCAAGAGACCCAGTACTTC,CASTPWQHQETQYF
14,TRBJ2-7,many,TRBV18,TRBD2,TGTGCCAGCTCACCAGGCGGGGGGAACTACGAGCAGTACTTC,CASSPGGGNYEQYF
14,TRBJ2-3,many,TRBV20-1,-,TGCAGTGCTACTCGGCGGGGAGACACAGATACGCAGTATTTT,CSATRRGDTDTQYF
13,TRBJ2-2,-,TRBV14,TRBD2,TGTGCCAGCAGCCGACTAGCCACCGGGGAGCTGTTTTTT,CASSRLATGELFF
16,TRBJ1-3,few,TRBV5-1,-,TGCGCCAGCAGCCACGAACCGGAAATCTCTGGAAACACCATATATTTT,CASSHEPEISGNTIYF
13,TRBJ2-5,-,TRBV4-1,-,TGCGCCAGCAGCGTTCAGGGGACAGAGACCCAGTACTTC,CASSVQGTETQYF
16,TRBJ2-1,-,TRBV3-1,-,TGTGCCAGCAGCCAAGTTGCGGGATCCTCCTACAATGAGCAGTTCTTC,CASSQVAGSSYNEQFF
16,TRBJ2-3,few,TRBV28,-,TGTGCCAGCAGTTTACGATCTGCTAGCTCGTTAGATACGCAGTATTTT,CASSLRSASSLDTQYF
19,TRBJ2-1,-,TRBV21-1,-,TGTGCCAGCAGCAAAGCGGGGACTAGCGGGAGGTTAAGGGACAATGAGCAGTTCTTC,CASSKAGTSGRLRDNEQFF
14,TRBJ2-5,few,TRBV7-2,-,TGTGCCAGCAGCCTGGACTGGTACCAAGAGACCCAGTACTTC,CASSLDWYQETQYF
13,TRBJ2-1,many,TRBV5-1,TRBD2,TGCGCCAGCAGCCCAAAAGCGGGGAATGAGCAGTTCTTC,CASSPKAGNEQFF
14,TRBJ2-7,-,TRBV7-9,-,TGTGCCAGCAGCCCCGCGACAGCTCCCTACGAGCAGTACTTC,CASSPATAPYEQYF